The 24 T cell receptor beta chains listed next were all sequenced from one sample in a study of T cell responses to AZD1222 COVID-19 vaccine. Produced via immunoSEQ multiplex PCR; TCRdb's table is partial and in-frame only. The sample records 93,000 or so clones, 91% being singletons. The input for sequencing was peripheral blood, taken on day 0 of AZD1222 vaccination. The source of these receptors is an adult in good health.

This rearrangement joins TRBV5-6 to TRBJ1-1, with D uncertain. Germline loops: CDR1 SGHDT, CDR2 YYEEEE. This CDR3 has 16 amino acids. Deletions cut 2 bases from V and 4 bases from J, with 18 bases between. CDR3 sequence reads: CASSLNSVSRGTEAFF. CDR3 DNA: TGTGCCAGCAGCTTAAACTCAGTCTCAAGAGGCACTGAAGCTTTCTTT.

The genes are TRBV29-1 and TRBJ2-1, with 8 bases lining up with TRBD2. V shed 4 bases, J shed 7 bases, and the junction held 3 bases outside the gene matches. This CDR3 spans 12 amino acids. Germline V gene sequence: CDR1 SQVTM, CDR2 ANQGSEA. CDR3 sequence (DNA): TGCAGCGTTGCGGGAGGGTTAAATGAGCAGTTCTTC. Its protein is CSVAGGLNEQFF.

The rearrangement joins TRBV27 to TRBJ2-7, with TRBD2 identical over 8 bases. Germline V gives CDR1 MNHEY, CDR2 SMNVEV (reference sequence). Germline trimming cut 5 bases from V and 0 bases from J; bases unmatched to any gene: 0. This CDR3 comprises 13 residues. The CDR3 protein is CASSSGSSYEQYF. The CDR3 nucleotides are TGTGCCAGCAGTAGCGGGAGCTCCTACGAGCAGTACTTC.

The chain carries TRBV5-4 and TRBJ2-7, with no clear D. This CDR3 is 14 amino acids long. V was trimmed by 0 bases and J by 0 bases, leaving 7 bases between them. The germline V gene encodes CDR1 SGHNT and CDR2 YYREEE (reference sequence). The CDR3 nucleotides read TGTGCCAGCAGCTTGGAAGGCCCCTCCTACGAGCAGTACTTC. Translated, it gives CASSLEGPSYEQYF.

The V call is TRBV10-1, the J call TRBJ2-3, with 13 nucleotides matching TRBD2. Germline V gene sequence: CDR1 WNHNN, CDR2 SYGVQD (reference sequence). V was pared by 0 bases and J by 2 bases, with 2 bases of the junction left unmatched. CDR3 length equals 17 residues. The CDR3, as DNA: TGCGCCAGCAGTGAGTCGGGGACTAGCGGGATCACAGATACGCAGTATTTT. It is translated as CASSESGTSGITDTQYF.

The chain combines TRBV7-9 with TRBJ1-5; TRBD1 agrees at 7 bases. CDR1 and CDR2 (germline): SEHNR, FQNEAQ (reference sequence). The junction had 9 bases not matched to a gene; V was cut back by 1 base and J by 3 bases. CDR3 size: 17 residues. The CDR3 nucleotides are TGTGCCAGCAGCTTAGGAATAACAGGGGAATACAATCAGCCCCAGCATTTT. This sequence encodes CASSLGITGEYNQPQHF.

The CDR3 protein is CASSVRTTDPYEQYF. CDR3 nucleotides: TGTGCCAGCTCAGTACGCACGACAGATCCCTACGAGCAGTACTTC. This rearrangement joins TRBV18 to TRBJ2-7; D is possibly TRBD1 (5 bases). The CDR3 sequence is 15 residues long. V dropped 5 bases and J dropped 2 bases, with 16 bases sitting between them. The V gene's germline CDR1 is KGHSH and CDR2 LQKENI.

The V and J genes are TRBV6-1 and TRBJ1-5; D not resolved. V was clipped by 3 bases and J by 3 bases, with 6 bases between them. This CDR3 contains 13 residues. CDR1 is MNHNS, CDR2 SASEGT, per germline. The CDR3 DNA is TGTGCCAGCAGTGAGGGCTACAATCAGCCCCAGCATTTT. Its protein product is CASSEGYNQPQHF.

This sequence joins TRBV18 and TRBJ2-7, with 7 nucleotides matching TRBD2. CDR3 size: 14 residues. Germline V gives CDR1 KGHSH, CDR2 LQKENI. After removal of 6 bases from V and 0 bases from J, the junction contained 5 bases not matched to a gene. The CDR3 loop is CASSRGGDSYEQYF. CDR3 sequence (DNA): TGTGCCAGCTCTCGTGGGGGGGACTCCTACGAGCAGTACTTC.

This clone was counted only a few times. This sequence joins TRBV10-3 and TRBJ1-1; the match to TRBD1 covers 8 bases. V dropped 3 bases and J dropped 3; count of bases not matched to a gene: 3. Germline values: CDR1 ENHRY, CDR2 SYGVKD. This CDR3 has 14 amino acids. The CDR3 loop is CAISDSGGYTEAFF. The CDR3 nucleotides read TGTGCCATCAGTGACTCAGGGGGCTACACTGAAGCTTTCTTT.

The genes are TRBV7-2 and TRBJ1-4; the D is unclear. This CDR3 is built from 13 residues. Trimming cost V 4 bases and J 8 bases, with 11 bases left between them. Germline loops: CDR1 SGHTA, CDR2 FQGNSA. CDR3: CASSSPEREKLFF. DNA of the CDR3: TGTGCCAGCAGCTCCCCAGAGCGCGAAAAACTGTTTTTT.

The genes are TRBV5-4 and TRBJ2-3, with TRBD1 as a possible D gene (6 bases). Germline V lookup: CDR1 SGHNT, CDR2 YYREEE (reference sequence). The V end was cut by 4 bases, the J end by 0 bases, with 15 bases between. CDR3 length equals 16 residues. The DNA of the CDR3 is TGTGCCAGCAGCCTAGGACAGTTTCCTAGCACAGATACGCAGTATTTT. Translation gives CASSLGQFPSTDTQYF.

The chain carries TRBV7-2 and TRBJ2-7; 8 bases agree with TRBD1. The junction had 6 bases not matched to a gene; V was cut back by 5 bases and J by 6 bases. Looked up from germline, CDR1 is SGHTA and CDR2 is FQGNSA. The CDR3 totals 13 residues. CDR3 region: CASSAGTGGEQYF. CDR3 DNA: TGTGCCAGCAGCGCCGGAACAGGGGGCGAGCAGTACTTC. Full variable domain (remainder filled in from reference TRBV7-2 and TRBJ2-7): GAGVSQSPSNKVTEKGKDVELRCDPISGHTALYWYRQSLGQGLEFLIYFQGNSAPDKSGLPSDRFSAERTGGSVSTLTIQRTQQEDSAVYLCASSAGTGGEQYFGPGTRLTVT.

The V gene is TRBV11-2, the J gene TRBJ2-7; D ambiguous. This CDR3 is built from 12 residues. Trimming cost V 0 bases and J 4 bases, with 4 bases left between them. The germline gives CDR1 SGHAT, CDR2 FQNNGV. CDR3 sequence reads: CASSLDSYEQYF. The CDR3, as DNA: TGTGCCAGCAGCTTAGATTCGTACGAGCAGTACTTC.

This rearrangement joins TRBV7-3 to TRBJ2-3; no firm D call. The V end was cut by 3 bases, the J end by 0 bases, with 1 base between. The CDR3 extends over 12 amino acids. Per germline, CDR1 SGHTA and CDR2 FQGTGA. DNA of the CDR3: TGTGCCAGCAGCTTCAGCACAGATACGCAGTATTTT. Amino acid sequence: CASSFSTDTQYF.

V is TRBV7-9 and J is TRBJ2-3; 7 bases line up with TRBD1. Germline V gives CDR1 SEHNR, CDR2 FQNEAQ (reference sequence). V lost 5 bases and J lost 2; bases outside the gene matches: 7. The CDR3 loop spans 15 amino acids. CDR3 DNA: TGTGCCAGCAGCCGTTTGGGACAGACCACAGATACGCAGTATTTT. Residues: CASSRLGQTTDTQYF.

This clone showed up just once. The V gene is TRBV28, the J gene TRBJ1-5; tentative D call: TRBD1 (5 bases). Germline V lookup: CDR1 MDHEN, CDR2 SYDVKM. V lost 2 bases and J 5 bases, leaving 10 bases between the germline ends. The CDR3 runs 14 residues. The DNA of the CDR3 is TGTGCCAGCAGTTTAAGGGCAGGGTATCAGCCCCAGCATTTT. This encodes CASSLRAGYQPQHF.

This clone was counted once. V and J are TRBV19 and TRBJ2-1; the D is unclear. CDR1 is LNHDA and CDR2 is SQIVND in the germline V gene (reference sequence). The length of the CDR3 is 13 residues. V was clipped by 3 bases and J by 7 bases, with 10 bases between them. In DNA, the CDR3 is TGTGCCAGTAGTATTGGGCTTTATAATGAGCAGTTCTTC. This translates into CASSIGLYNEQFF.

V is TRBV29-1 and J is TRBJ1-1, with 12 bases that match TRBD1. Germline CDR1 SQVTM, CDR2 ANQGSEA. The CDR3 contains 14 residues. V was clipped by 6 bases and J by 4 bases; unmatched bases: 6. CDR3: CSVGTGGDGTEAFF. In DNA form, the CDR3 reads TGCAGCGTGGGGACAGGGGGCGATGGCACTGAAGCTTTCTTT.

The chain combines TRBV27 with TRBJ2-5; the D gene is possibly TRBD2 (6 bases). Germline-derived CDR1 and CDR2 are MNHEY and SMNVEV (reference sequence). There are 15 residues in the CDR3. V lost 5 bases and J 5 bases, leaving 18 bases between the germline ends. Here the CDR3 reads CASSPGRGRGETQYF. The CDR3 bases are TGTGCCAGCAGTCCCGGGAGAGGGCGAGGGGAGACCCAGTACTTC.

In its sample, this clone was seen once. The chain is built from TRBV7-2 and TRBJ1-5; D is unresolved. The V end was cut by 5 bases, the J end by 2 bases, with 7 bases between. There are 13 residues in the CDR3. The germline V gene encodes CDR1 SGHTA and CDR2 FQGNSA. CDR3 in DNA: TGTGCCAGCAGCCCCGGGGGCAATCAGCCCCAGCATTTT. It specifies CASSPGGNQPQHF.

The chain recombines TRBV10-3 with TRBJ2-7, with 7 bases fitting TRBD1. Trimming took 6 bases from V and 5 from J; bases not matched to a gene: 1. The CDR3 runs to 11 residues. CDR1 and CDR2 (germline): ENHRY, SYGVKD. The CDR3 reads CAIRGTDEQYF. In nucleotides, the CDR3 is TGTGCCATCAGGGGGACAGACGAGCAGTACTTC.

V usage is TRBV6-5 and J usage is TRBJ2-7, with TRBD1 as a possible D gene (5 bases). Germline loops: CDR1 MNHEY, CDR2 SVGAGI. The CDR3 sequence is 13 residues long. The ends were cut back, 6 bases at V and 2 bases at J, with 11 bases in the middle. CDR3 in amino acids: CASSAGQTYEQYF. Written as DNA, the CDR3 is TGTGCCAGCAGCGCAGGGCAAACCTACGAGCAGTACTTC.

The gene calls are TRBV12-5 and TRBJ2-5; D may correspond to TRBD1 or TRBD2 (5 bases each). CDR1 and CDR2 from the germline V gene are LGHNT and FRNRAP. The CDR3 spans 13 residues. Trimming left V 5 bases short and J 5 bases short, with 12 bases between. CDR3 bases: TGTGCTAGTGGTCCGGGGACGGGCGAGACCCAGTACTTC. Its translation: CASGPGTGETQYF.